This T cell receptor (beta chain) was recorded in a study of blood T cells in healthy people across ages (dated by TCRdb to between 2014 and 2017). About the full investigation: In model experiments, template switching captured about one uniquely barcoded TCR beta cDNA molecule for every two T cells. Age-related changes in TCR beta repertoire diversity were measured in the study by deep sequencing normalized with unique cDNA molecular identifiers. The donors were divided into four age groups: young (average around 17 years), middle-aged (under 40), aged (roughly 60) and long-lived (82). Donors of different ages were randomly distributed across sequencing lanes to avoid experimental bias. Two additional independent replicas of 1 million unique cDNA reads from the same blood draw were analyzed for two donors (one aged 18 to 29 and one aged 80 or older). The study at large found these results: There was a strong correlation between observed TCR beta diversity and the percentage of naive T cells measured by flow cytometry. Compared with the aged group, the long-lived group had more naive CD4+ T cells, fewer expanded clones and increased TCR diversity, suggesting age selection. Bulk unsorted PBMC profiling prevented conclusive comparison of naive and antigen-experienced compartments. Because the CMV infection status of the donors was unknown, age-related changes in expanded clonotypes may potentially have been confounded. Estimates of total diversity from one million sequenced T cells were regarded as lower bounds and underestimates. Observed TCR beta diversity per million T cells fell roughly linearly with age, and a significant reduction was already apparent by age around 40.

As concerns this clonotype: Its antigen remains unidentified. No quality values exist for individual bases; no much larger clone is one base distant.

The 35 to 40 donors, aged about 6 to 100 years, were systemically healthy Caucasian individuals from Russia. Approximately 9.7 milliliters of peripheral blood were drawn from each donor into EDTA-treated Vacutainer tubes. PBMCs were isolated by Ficoll-Paque density-gradient centrifugation, with at least 6 million obtained per sample. Trizol reagent was used to extract total RNA from the PBMCs, yielding at least 5.5 micrograms per sample. Naive CD45RAhigh/CD27high T cell percentages were measured by flow cytometry on a PBMC aliquot from every donor. To prepare the library, 5' RACE was applied. Sequencing was performed on an Illumina HiSeq 2500. A second PCR of roughly 7 to 12 cycles was performed with a sample-barcoded 5' primer and a J-beta primer mix. Each TCR beta cDNA molecule received a unique molecular identifier from a template-switch 5' adaptor carrying 12 random nucleotides. Each sample yielded at least 2.5 million CDR3-containing paired-end reads. The Mint cDNA synthesis kit, primed by a TRBC-specific oligonucleotide, was used to synthesize first-strand cDNA from all RNA. After uracil-DNA glycosylase treatment, a first 18-cycle PCR used universal primers M1SS and BC2_uni_R on all cDNA. The paper's data handling went like this. For normalization, 1 million high-quality reads were randomly selected from each sample, with every read carrying a distinct molecular identifier. Instead of being binned into consensus sequences, reads with shared molecular identifiers were discarded. CDR3 identification, clonotype clustering and error correction used MiTCR with a Q25 quality threshold and the strictest error-elimination algorithm. A nonparametric unseen species model using Euler transformation provided a lower-bound estimate of total TCR beta diversity. TCRdb reprocessed the public reads (quality trimming at Q25 with fastp, clone calling with MiXCR) and kept in-frame beta chains. Rows with a matching CDR3 protein are joined into one entry that keeps the most common DNA and genes. In this record, the V and J calls reflect TCRdb's handling and not the investigators' own analysis. The sample yields 600,000 to 1,000,000 distinct CDR3 sequences; roughly 60% were counted once. Roughly 22% of the sample goes to the ten largest clones.

V lost 3 bases and J lost 6 bases, and the count of bases not matched to a germline gene is 3. The CDR3, cysteine through phenylalanine, is 14 amino acids long. Of all the DNA, just the CDR3 is kept, 42 bases in frame from base 1. Recombination connected TRBV12-3 or TRBV12-4 to TRBJ2-1; TRBD1 aligns with 9 central bases. The sample consisted of blood. This TCR was recovered from a man aged 30-40 years in good health. The CDR3 reads as follows: CASSFMTGGNEQFF. The bases are TGTGCCAGCAGTTTTATGACAGGGGGCAATGAGCAGTTCTTC.